The entry below describes one T cell receptor beta chain. The data belong to a study of blood T cell repertoires in COVID-19. Unmatched junction bases numbered 8, after V lost 4 bases and J lost 6 bases. The CDR3 sequence is 16 residues long. CDR1 and CDR2 from the germline V gene are MDHEN and SYDVKM. The protocol was immunoSEQ multiplex PCR, while the TCRdb copy is restricted to in-frame clones and leaves out a portion. The data show some 350,000 clones, 83% seen once. Sequencing was done on a sample of peripheral blood. The chain links TRBV28 to TRBJ1-5; 11 nucleotides align to TRBD1. The receptor was derived from a man aged 25-40 years with active or convalescent COVID-19. The CDR3 DNA is TGTGCCAGCAGTTGGTCGGGACAGGGGGGACGTCAGCCCCAGCATTTT. This translates into CASSWSGQGGRQPQHF.